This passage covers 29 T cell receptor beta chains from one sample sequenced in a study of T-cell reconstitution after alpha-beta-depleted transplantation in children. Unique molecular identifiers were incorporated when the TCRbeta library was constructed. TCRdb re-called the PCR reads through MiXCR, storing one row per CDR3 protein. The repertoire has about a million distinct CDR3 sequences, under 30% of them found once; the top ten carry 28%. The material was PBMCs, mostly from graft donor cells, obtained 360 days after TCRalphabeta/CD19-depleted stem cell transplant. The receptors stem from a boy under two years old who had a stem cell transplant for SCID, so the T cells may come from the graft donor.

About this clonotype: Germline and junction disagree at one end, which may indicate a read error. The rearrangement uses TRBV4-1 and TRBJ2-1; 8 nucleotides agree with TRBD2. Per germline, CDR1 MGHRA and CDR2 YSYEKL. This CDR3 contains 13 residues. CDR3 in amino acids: CASSRLNGGGQSF. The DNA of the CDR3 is TGCGCCAGCAGCCGACTAAACGGGGGGGGCCAGTCCTTC.

The DNA of the CDR3 is TGTGCCAGCAGTTGGGGGGGGCCCCGTTACGAGCAGTACTTC. Translated, it gives CASSWGGPRYEQYF. The rearrangement links TRBV27 to TRBJ2-7; perhaps TRBD2 as D (7 bases). There are 14 residues in the CDR3. Germline V CDR1 and CDR2: MNHEY, SMNVEV (reference sequence). Trimming took 4 bases from V and 4 from J, leaving 14 bases between them.

This CDR3 reads CASSLGAGALRETQYF. The CDR3 DNA reads TGTGCCAGCAGCTTAGGTGCAGGGGCCCTTCGGGAGACCCAGTACTTC. The chain links TRBV7-8 to TRBJ2-5; D possibly corresponds to TRBD1 (6 bases). CDR3 length: 16 amino acids. The V end lost 1 base, the J end lost 5 bases, and 17 bases lay between the germline ends. The germline V gene encodes CDR1 SGHVS and CDR2 FQNEAQ.

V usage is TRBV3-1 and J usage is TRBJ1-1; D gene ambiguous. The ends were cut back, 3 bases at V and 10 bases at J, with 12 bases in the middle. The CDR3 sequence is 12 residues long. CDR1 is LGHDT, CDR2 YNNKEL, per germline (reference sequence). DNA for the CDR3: TGTGCCAGCAGCCACCAGTGGATGAGAGCTTTCTTT. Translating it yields CASSHQWMRAFF.

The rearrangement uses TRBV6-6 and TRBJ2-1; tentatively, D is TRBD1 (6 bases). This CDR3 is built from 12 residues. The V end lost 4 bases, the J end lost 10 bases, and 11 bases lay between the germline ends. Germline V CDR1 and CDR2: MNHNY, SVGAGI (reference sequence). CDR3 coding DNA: TGTGCCAGCAGTTCACAGGGTCTCGAGCAGTTCTTC. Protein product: CASSSQGLEQFF.

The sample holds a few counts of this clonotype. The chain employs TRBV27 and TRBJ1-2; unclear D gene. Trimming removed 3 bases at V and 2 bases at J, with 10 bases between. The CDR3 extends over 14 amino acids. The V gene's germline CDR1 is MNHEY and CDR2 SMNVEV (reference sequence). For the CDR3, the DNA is TGTGCCAGCAGTTTTGGCGGCAGGAACTATGGCTACACCTTC. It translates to CASSFGGRNYGYTF.

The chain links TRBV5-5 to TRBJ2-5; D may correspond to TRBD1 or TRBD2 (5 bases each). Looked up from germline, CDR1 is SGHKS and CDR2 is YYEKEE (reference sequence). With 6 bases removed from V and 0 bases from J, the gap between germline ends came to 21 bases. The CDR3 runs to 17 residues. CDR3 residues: CASISGTFRLHQETQYF. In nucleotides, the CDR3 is TGTGCCAGCATCTCCGGGACCTTTCGGCTTCACCAAGAGACCCAGTACTTC.

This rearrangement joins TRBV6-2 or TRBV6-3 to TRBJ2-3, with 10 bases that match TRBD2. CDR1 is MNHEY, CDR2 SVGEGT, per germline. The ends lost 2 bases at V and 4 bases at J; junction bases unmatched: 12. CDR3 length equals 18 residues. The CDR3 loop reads CASSYPSERGGPPDTQYF. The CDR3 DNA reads TGTGCCAGCAGTTACCCCTCCGAGCGGGGGGGCCCCCCAGATACGCAGTATTTT.

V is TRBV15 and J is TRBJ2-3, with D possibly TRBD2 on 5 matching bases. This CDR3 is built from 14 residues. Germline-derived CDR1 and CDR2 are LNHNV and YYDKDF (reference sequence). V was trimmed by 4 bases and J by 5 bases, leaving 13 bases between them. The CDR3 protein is CATSNSPRGDTQYF. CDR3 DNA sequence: TGTGCCACCAGCAACTCCCCCCGGGGAGATACGCAGTATTTT. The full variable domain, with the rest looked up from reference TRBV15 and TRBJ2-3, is DAMVIQNPRYQVTQFGKPVTLSCSQTLNHNVMYWYQQKSSQAPKLLFHYYDKDFNNEADTPDNFQSRRPNTSFCFLDIRSPGLGDTAMYLCATSNSPRGDTQYFGPGTRLTVL.

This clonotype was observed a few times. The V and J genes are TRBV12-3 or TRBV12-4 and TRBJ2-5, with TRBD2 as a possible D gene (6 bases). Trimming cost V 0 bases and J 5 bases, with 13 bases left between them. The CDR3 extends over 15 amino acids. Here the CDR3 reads CASSLAGRYGETQYF. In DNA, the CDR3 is TGTGCCAGCAGTTTAGCAGGGAGGTACGGGGAGACCCAGTACTTC.

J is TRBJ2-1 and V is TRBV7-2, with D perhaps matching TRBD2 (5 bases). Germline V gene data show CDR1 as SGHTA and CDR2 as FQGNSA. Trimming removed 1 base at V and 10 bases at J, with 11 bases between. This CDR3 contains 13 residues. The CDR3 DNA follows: TGTGCCAGCAGCTTAGAATTCCGGGGAGAGCAGTTCTTC. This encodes CASSLEFRGEQFF.

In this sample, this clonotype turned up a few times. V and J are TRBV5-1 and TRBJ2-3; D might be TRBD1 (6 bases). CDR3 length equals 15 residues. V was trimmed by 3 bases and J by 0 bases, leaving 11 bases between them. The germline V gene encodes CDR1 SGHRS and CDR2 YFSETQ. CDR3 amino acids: CASSSGTPSTDTQYF. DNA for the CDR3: TGCGCCAGCAGCTCGGGGACACCTAGCACAGATACGCAGTATTTT.

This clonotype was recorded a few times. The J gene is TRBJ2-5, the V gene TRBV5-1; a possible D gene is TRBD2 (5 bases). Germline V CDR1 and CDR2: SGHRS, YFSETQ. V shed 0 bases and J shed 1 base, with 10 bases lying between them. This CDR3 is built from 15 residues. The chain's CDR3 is CASSLARAPQETQYF. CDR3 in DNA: TGCGCCAGCAGCTTGGCGCGGGCCCCCCAAGAGACCCAGTACTTC.

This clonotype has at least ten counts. In DNA, the CDR3 is TGTGCCATCAGTGACTACTACAATGAGCAGTTCTTC. Protein: CAISDYYNEQFF. The rearrangement joins TRBV10-3 to TRBJ2-1; D is ambiguous. V was pared by 3 bases and J by 3 bases, with 3 bases between. Germline CDR1 reads ENHRY; CDR2 reads SYGVKD. The CDR3 runs to 12 residues.

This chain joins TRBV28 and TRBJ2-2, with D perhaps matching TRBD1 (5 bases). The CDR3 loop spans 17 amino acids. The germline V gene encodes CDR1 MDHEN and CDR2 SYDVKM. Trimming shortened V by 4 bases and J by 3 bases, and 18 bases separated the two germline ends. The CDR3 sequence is CASSYIPRRADTGELFF. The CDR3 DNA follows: TGTGCCAGCAGTTACATCCCCCGCAGGGCCGACACCGGGGAGCTGTTTTTT. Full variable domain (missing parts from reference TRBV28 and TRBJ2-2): DVKVTQSSRYLVKRTGEKVFLECVQDMDHENMFWYRQDPGLGLRLIYFSYDVKMKEKGDIPEGYSVSREKKERFSLILESASTNQTSMYLCASSYIPRRADTGELFFGEGSRLTVL.

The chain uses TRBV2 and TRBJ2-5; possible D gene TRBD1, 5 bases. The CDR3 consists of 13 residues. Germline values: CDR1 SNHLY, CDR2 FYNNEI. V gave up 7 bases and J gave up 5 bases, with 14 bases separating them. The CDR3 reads CASKQGTHETQYF. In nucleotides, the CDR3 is TGTGCCAGCAAGCAGGGTACACACGAGACCCAGTACTTC. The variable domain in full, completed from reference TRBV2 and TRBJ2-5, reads EPEVTQTPSHQVTQMGQEVILRCVPISNHLYFYWYRQILGQKVEFLVSFYNNEISEKSEIFDDQFSVERPDGSNFTLKIRSTKLEDSAMYFCASKQGTHETQYFGPGTRLLVL.

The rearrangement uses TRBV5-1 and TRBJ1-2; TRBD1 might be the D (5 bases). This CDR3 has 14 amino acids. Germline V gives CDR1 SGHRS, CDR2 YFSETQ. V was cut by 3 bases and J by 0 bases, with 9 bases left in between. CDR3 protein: CASSSQGANYGYTF. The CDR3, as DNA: TGCGCCAGCAGCTCCCAGGGAGCTAACTATGGCTACACCTTC.

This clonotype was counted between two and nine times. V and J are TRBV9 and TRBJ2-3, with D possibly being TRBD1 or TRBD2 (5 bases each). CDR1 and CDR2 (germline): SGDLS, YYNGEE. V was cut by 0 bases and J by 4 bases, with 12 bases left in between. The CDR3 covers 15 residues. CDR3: CASSVEGAGPDTQYF. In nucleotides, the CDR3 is TGTGCCAGCAGCGTAGAAGGGGCGGGCCCAGATACGCAGTATTTT.

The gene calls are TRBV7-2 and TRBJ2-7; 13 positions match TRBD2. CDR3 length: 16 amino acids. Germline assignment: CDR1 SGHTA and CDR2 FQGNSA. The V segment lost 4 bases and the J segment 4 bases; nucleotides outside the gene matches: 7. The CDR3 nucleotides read TGTGCCAGCAGCTCCAGACTAGCGGGGGGCTTTTACGAGCAGTACTTC. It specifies CASSSRLAGGFYEQYF.

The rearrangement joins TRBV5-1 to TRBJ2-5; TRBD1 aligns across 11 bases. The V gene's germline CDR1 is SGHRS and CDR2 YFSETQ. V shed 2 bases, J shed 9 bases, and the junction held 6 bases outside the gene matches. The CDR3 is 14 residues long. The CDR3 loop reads CASSFSGTGGSQYF. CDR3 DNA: TGCGCCAGCAGCTTCTCCGGGACAGGGGGTTCCCAGTACTTC.

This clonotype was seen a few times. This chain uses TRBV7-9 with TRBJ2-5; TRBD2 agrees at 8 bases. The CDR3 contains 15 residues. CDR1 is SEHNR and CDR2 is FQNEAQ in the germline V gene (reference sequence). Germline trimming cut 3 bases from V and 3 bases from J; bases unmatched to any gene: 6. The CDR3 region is CASSFSGAGEETQYF. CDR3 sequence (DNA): TGTGCCAGCAGCTTCTCCGGAGCGGGAGAAGAGACCCAGTACTTC.

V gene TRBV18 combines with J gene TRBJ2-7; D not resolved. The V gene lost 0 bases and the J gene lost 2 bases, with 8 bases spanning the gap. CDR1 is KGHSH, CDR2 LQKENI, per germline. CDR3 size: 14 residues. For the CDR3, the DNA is TGTGCCAGCTCACCACCTTCTTTAACCTACGAGCAGTACTTC. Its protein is CASSPPSLTYEQYF.

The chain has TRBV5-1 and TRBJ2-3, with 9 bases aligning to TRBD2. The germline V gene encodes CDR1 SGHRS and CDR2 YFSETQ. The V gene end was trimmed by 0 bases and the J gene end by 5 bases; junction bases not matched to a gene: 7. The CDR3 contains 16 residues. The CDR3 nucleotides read TGCGCCAGCAGCTTGGTGGTAGCGGGGGAACTAGATACGCAGTATTTT. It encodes CASSLVVAGELDTQYF.

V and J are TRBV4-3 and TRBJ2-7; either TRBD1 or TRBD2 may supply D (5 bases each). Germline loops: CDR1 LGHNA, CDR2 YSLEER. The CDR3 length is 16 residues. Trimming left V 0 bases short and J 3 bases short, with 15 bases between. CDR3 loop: CASSQERWGKIYEQYF. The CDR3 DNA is TGCGCCAGCAGCCAAGAGAGGTGGGGGAAAATCTACGAGCAGTACTTC.

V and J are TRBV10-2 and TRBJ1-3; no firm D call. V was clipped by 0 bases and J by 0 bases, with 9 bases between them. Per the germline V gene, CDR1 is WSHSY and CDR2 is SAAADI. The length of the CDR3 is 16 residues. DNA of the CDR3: TGCGCCAGCAGTGAGTCCGGACGGAGCTCTGGAAACACCATATATTTT. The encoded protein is CASSESGRSSGNTIYF.

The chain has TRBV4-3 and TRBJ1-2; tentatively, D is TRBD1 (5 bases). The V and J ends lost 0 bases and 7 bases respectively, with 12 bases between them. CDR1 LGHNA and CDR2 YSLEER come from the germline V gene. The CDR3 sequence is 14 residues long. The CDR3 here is CASSQEKGIGGYTF. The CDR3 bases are TGCGCCAGCAGCCAAGAGAAGGGGATAGGTGGCTACACCTTC.

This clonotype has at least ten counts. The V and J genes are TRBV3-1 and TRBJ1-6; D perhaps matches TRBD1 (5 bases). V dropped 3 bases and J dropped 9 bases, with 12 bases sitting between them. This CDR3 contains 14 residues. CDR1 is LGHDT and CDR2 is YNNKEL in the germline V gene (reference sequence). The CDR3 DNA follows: TGTGCCAGCAGCCACCCCGGACACCTTTCACCCCTCCACTTT. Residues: CASSHPGHLSPLHF.

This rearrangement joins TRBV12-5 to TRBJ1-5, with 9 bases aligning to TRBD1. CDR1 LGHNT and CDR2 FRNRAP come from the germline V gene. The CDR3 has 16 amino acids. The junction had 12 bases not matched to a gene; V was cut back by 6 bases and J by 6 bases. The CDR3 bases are TGTGCTAGTGGCACTAACCCCGGGACAGGGCTTCAGCCCCAGCATTTT. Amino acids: CASGTNPGTGLQPQHF.

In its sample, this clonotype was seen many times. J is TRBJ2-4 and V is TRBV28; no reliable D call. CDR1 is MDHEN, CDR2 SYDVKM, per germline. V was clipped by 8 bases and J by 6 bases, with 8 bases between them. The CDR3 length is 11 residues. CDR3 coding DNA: TGTGCCAGCGTTGAAGGAAACATTCAGTACTTC. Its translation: CASVEGNIQYF.